This T cell receptor beta chain came from a study of blood T cell repertoires in COVID-19. Study in general: The analysed material was cDNA or gDNA that came from T cells, B-cell-depleted T cells, or PBMCs.

As handled by the study authors: For nucleated cells, counts were estimated from reference gene primer amplification. Assay: immunoSEQ multiplex PCR; the TCRdb copy retains only in-frame clones and omits some. The V and J calls and clone size come from that table; D and trimming were worked out from the DNA. The sample carries around 190,000 clones, over 75% recorded once. Sequenced material: peripheral blood. This sequence was found in a man aged 45-65 years with COVID-19, enrolled during active disease.

As DNA, the CDR3 is TGTGCCAGCACCATACGGACTAGCGGGAGCGGGGAGCTGTTTTTT. Amino acid sequence: CASTIRTSGSGELFF. V and J are TRBV6-5 and TRBJ2-2, with 13 bases lining up with TRBD2. The CDR3 runs to 15 residues. V was clipped by 7 bases and J by 7 bases; unmatched bases: 6. Germline V CDR1 and CDR2: MNHEY, SVGAGI.